This record looks at one TCR beta chain sequence and its context. The assay was immunoSEQ multiplex PCR, and TCRdb's table has in-frame clones only and misses some. The data hold roughly 66,000 clones, with about 80% observed a single time. V gave up 5 bases and J gave up 2 bases, with 13 bases separating them. CDR3 length: 16 residues. CDR1 and CDR2 from the germline V gene are MNHNY and SVGAGI (reference sequence). The sample comes from a study of blood T cell repertoires in COVID-19. The receptor was derived from a woman aged 55-75 years with acute or convalescent COVID-19. The sequencing input was peripheral blood. The chain links TRBV6-6 to TRBJ2-6; TRBD1 might be the D (6 bases). The CDR3 sequence is CASSRRRGAGANVLTF. CDR3 sequence (DNA): TGTGCCAGCAGTAGACGCAGGGGTGCTGGGGCCAACGTCCTGACTTTC.